Below, 20 T cell receptor beta chains from the same sample are listed, as sequenced in a study of vaccination and CD4 T cells after COVID-19. Their antigen targets remain unknown. Treatment reported: approximately 10-day PBMC culture with coronavirus spike peptide pools or control peptides (ViraFEST assay). CD4+ T cells that came from the unexposed donor were collected before the COVID-19 pandemic (2011-2018). The Oncomine TCR Beta short-read assay was applied to DNA of cultured CD4+ T cells. MiXCR, run by TCRdb on the PCR reads, gives a single entry per CDR3 protein. The sample has 7,500 to 10,000 distinct CDR3 sequences, over 30% seen once; the top ten hold around 30%. The sample taken for sequencing was CD4+ T cells from blood, cultured in vitro. These receptors all come from a human donor in good health.

In its sample, this clonotype was seen a few times. This chain joins TRBV6-1 and TRBJ2-4; 10 nucleotides line up with TRBD1. J was trimmed by 10 bases and V by 6 bases; bases with no gene match: 12. This CDR3 is built from 15 residues. Germline V gene lookup returns CDR1 MNHNS and CDR2 SASEGT. The CDR3 region is CASSKQGQGNWIQYF. DNA of the CDR3: TGTGCCAGCAGCAAACAGGGACAGGGGAATTGGATTCAGTACTTC.

The V gene is TRBV10-3, the J gene TRBJ1-1; perhaps TRBD1 as D (5 bases). In germline, CDR1 is ENHRY, CDR2 SYGVKD. Trimming left V 6 bases short and J 4 bases short, with 18 bases between. CDR3 length: 15 residues. Written as DNA, the CDR3 is TGTGCCATCAGACCTTCCGGGACGGGAGGCACTGAAGCTTTCTTT. This encodes CAIRPSGTGGTEAFF.

The chain uses TRBV20-1 and TRBJ1-3, with a weak D call TRBD1 (5 bases). Germline V gene lookup returns CDR1 DFQATT and CDR2 SNEGSKA (reference sequence). V lost 6 bases to trimming and J lost 7 bases, with 22 bases between them. CDR3 length: 15 amino acids. The CDR3 DNA reads TGCAGTGCAGACGGGGGTCAGGGTCGGTTGAACACCATATATTTT. It yields the protein CSADGGQGRLNTIYF.

This clonotype has only a few counts. The chain uses TRBV15 and TRBJ2-7; D perhaps matches TRBD1 (6 bases). Germline V CDR1 and CDR2: LNHNV, YYDKDF (reference sequence). This CDR3 is built from 14 residues. Trimming removed 3 bases from V and 6 bases from J, with 15 bases in between. The CDR3 region has the DNA TGTGCCACCAGCAGCACAGGGTCCCATGTCGAGCAGTACTTC. This sequence encodes CATSSTGSHVEQYF.

The V gene is TRBV7-8, the J gene TRBJ1-5; D may be TRBD1 (5 bases). Deletions cut 1 base from V and 2 bases from J, with 12 bases between. Germline assignment: CDR1 SGHVS and CDR2 FQNEAQ. The CDR3 extends over 16 amino acids. The CDR3 DNA reads TGTGCCAGCAGCTTAGGGTCCAGGGAAGGCAATCAGCCCCAGCATTTT. Residues: CASSLGSREGNQPQHF.

This clonotype is deemed medium-sized. The gene calls are TRBV20-1 and TRBJ1-5; weak D call: TRBD1 (6 bases). Per the germline V gene, CDR1 is DFQATT and CDR2 is SNEGSKA (reference sequence). The CDR3 loop spans 14 amino acids. Trimming left V 4 bases short and J 9 bases short, with 19 bases between. CDR3 in amino acids: CSATGTLREGPQHF. The DNA for the CDR3 is TGCAGTGCTACCGGGACACTCCGTGAGGGGCCCCAGCATTTT.

V gene TRBV25-1 combines with J gene TRBJ2-5, with TRBD2 matching 10 bases. The trim removed 8 bases at V and 4 bases at J, leaving 7 bases unmatched. Germline V gene lookup returns CDR1 MGHDK and CDR2 SYGVNS. The CDR3 spans 14 residues. CDR3 DNA sequence: TGTGCCAGCGCGGGTAGCGGGGGGTTAGAGACCCAGTACTTC. Translated, it gives CASAGSGGLETQYF.

The chain combines TRBV6-1 with TRBJ2-5, with a tentative D call TRBD2 (5 bases). This CDR3 has 14 amino acids. From germline, CDR1 is MNHNS and CDR2 SASEGT. The ends were cut back, 4 bases at V and 7 bases at J, with 16 bases in the middle. CDR3 sequence (DNA): TGTGCCAGCAGTGGGGGTCGGGGAGTGGGGACCCAGTACTTC. This gives the protein CASSGGRGVGTQYF.

This clonotype was counted only a few times. The chain uses TRBV7-2 and TRBJ2-1; no definite D call. In germline, CDR1 is SGHTA, CDR2 FQGNSA. This CDR3 is built from 13 residues. V lost 1 base and J 6 bases, leaving 7 bases between the germline ends. Here the CDR3 reads CASSLVVSNEQFF. Written as DNA, the CDR3 is TGTGCCAGCAGCTTAGTTGTCTCCAATGAGCAGTTCTTC.

This clonotype was seen more than once but under ten times. The chain has TRBV6-1 and TRBJ2-7; perhaps TRBD1 as D (5 bases). With 10 bases removed from V and 2 bases from J, the gap between germline ends came to 15 bases. From germline, CDR1 is MNHNS and CDR2 SASEGT. The CDR3 consists of 13 residues. The CDR3 DNA reads as TGTGCCATCCGGACAACAGATACCTACGAGCAGTACTTC. It codes for CAIRTTDTYEQYF.

J is TRBJ2-5 and V is TRBV7-8; no firm D call. Germline loops: CDR1 SGHVS, CDR2 FQNEAQ. This CDR3 is built from 14 residues. The V and J ends lost 1 base and 3 bases respectively, with 9 bases between them. The CDR3 is CASSLVLGKETQYF. CDR3 DNA sequence: TGTGCCAGCAGCTTAGTGCTGGGAAAAGAGACCCAGTACTTC.

This clonotype has more than one count but fewer than ten. The chain employs TRBV2 and TRBJ2-1, with 12 positions matching TRBD2. V trimming: 7 bases; J trimming: 9 bases; junction bases outside the gene matches: 10. The CDR3 is 15 residues long. Germline V gene lookup returns CDR1 SNHLY and CDR2 FYNNEI. As DNA, the CDR3 is TGTGCCAGCACCTTTAGGACTAGCGGGGAAAGTGAGCAGTTCTTC. This translates into CASTFRTSGESEQFF.

In its sample, this clonotype is medium-sized. J is TRBJ2-3 and V is TRBV24-1; TRBD1 is a possible D gene (5 bases). The ends were cut back, 9 bases at V and 2 bases at J, with 11 bases in the middle. Per germline, CDR1 KGHDR and CDR2 SFDVKD. The CDR3 covers 13 residues. The CDR3 here is CATGAADTDTQYF. In DNA, the CDR3 is TGTGCCACCGGGGCAGCCGACACAGATACGCAGTATTTT.

This clonotype was seen a few times. V usage is TRBV6-1 and J usage is TRBJ1-1, with D uncertain. The CDR3 is 16 amino acids. Germline CDR1 is MNHNS and CDR2 is SASEGT. Trimming removed 2 bases at V and 1 base at J, with 14 bases between. The CDR3 loop is CASSERLTASNTEAFF. CDR3 bases: TGTGCCAGCAGTGAACGGTTAACAGCGTCGAACACTGAAGCTTTCTTT.

This clonotype was seen only a few times. The DNA of the CDR3 is TGTGCCAGTAGTAATAATTTCAGGGCAGGGGGCCGTCAGCCCCAGCATTTT. Protein product: CASSNNFRAGGRQPQHF. The chain has TRBV19 and TRBJ1-5, with TRBD1 matching over 8 bases. Germline V gives CDR1 LNHDA, CDR2 SQIVND (reference sequence). The CDR3 contains 17 residues. V shed 4 bases, J shed 6 bases, and the junction held 14 bases outside the gene matches.

This chain uses TRBV7-2 with TRBJ1-5; D ambiguous. Germline V lookup: CDR1 SGHTA, CDR2 FQGNSA. The germline V and J ends were trimmed by 8 bases and 2 bases, with 10 bases remaining between them. The length of the CDR3 is 13 residues. The CDR3 DNA is TGTGCCAGCCGGTCGATCGGCAATCAGCCCCAGCATTTT. It is translated as CASRSIGNQPQHF. The full variable domain, completed using reference TRBV7-2 and TRBJ1-5, is GAGVSQSPSNKVTEKGKDVELRCDPISGHTALYWYRQSLGQGLEFLIYFQGNSAPDKSGLPSDRFSAERTGGSVSTLTIQRTQQEDSAVYLCASRSIGNQPQHFGDGTRLSIL.

This clonotype was observed a single time. The CDR3 region is CASSVDQQIIQETQYF. CDR3 sequence (DNA): TGTGCCAGCAGCGTAGATCAGCAGATAATCCAAGAGACCCAGTACTTC. The rearrangement joins TRBV9 to TRBJ2-5; D not resolved. CDR1 SGDLS and CDR2 YYNGEE come from the germline V gene. V was pared by 0 bases and J by 1 base, with 13 bases between. CDR3 length: 16 residues.

As concerns this clonotype: A much larger clone differs by one base, so this may be a read error. This chain connects TRBV27 to TRBJ1-1, with 7 positions matching TRBD1. The CDR3 totals 14 residues. The germline V gene has CDR1 MNHEY and CDR2 SMNVEV (reference sequence). CDR3 DNA: TGTGCCCGCAGTTTGCGGACAGGAGTCACTGAAGCTTTCTTT. It encodes CARSLRTGVTEAFF.

As to this clonotype: The junction shows a germline mismatch at one end, possibly a read error. The chain is built from TRBV20-1 and TRBJ1-3; the D gene is possibly TRBD1 (6 bases). This CDR3 is built from 14 residues. Germline V gene data show CDR1 as DFQATT and CDR2 as SNEGSKA (reference sequence). The CDR3 spells CSAMDSSSGNTLYF. The CDR3 nucleotides read TGCAGTGCGATGGACAGCTCCTCTGGAAACACCTTATATTTT.

This clonotype was detected only a few times. V usage is TRBV7-9 and J usage is TRBJ2-3; TRBD1 matches at 7 bases. The V gene's germline CDR1 is SEHNR and CDR2 FQNEAQ (reference sequence). The V segment lost 6 bases and the J segment 1 base; nucleotides outside the gene matches: 7. There are 15 residues in the CDR3. CDR3 residues: CASSQGELGTDTQYF. The CDR3 nucleotides read TGTGCCAGCAGTCAGGGGGAGTTGGGCACAGATACGCAGTATTTT.